The 11 T cell receptor beta chains given below trace back to one sample, sequenced in a study of blood T cell repertoires in COVID-19 (dated by TCRdb to about 2020). Library construction relied on the immunoSEQ multiplex PCR assay. In TCRdb, the immuneACCESS table is reduced to in-frame sequences with V and J assigned. These tables do not hold every clone; where another copy was compared, an unresolved V gene accounts for under half, and the others remain unexplained. The sample yields 200,000 to 250,000 clones; 70% to 90% were counted once. Around 0.96% of the sample is held by the ten biggest clonotypes. The material sequenced was peripheral blood. These receptors were obtained from a middle-aged man with acute or convalescent COVID-19.

The rearrangement uses TRBV2 and TRBJ2-3; no reliable D call. Germline lookup yields CDR1 SNHLY and CDR2 FYNNEI. Trimming took off 6 bases at V and 5 bases at J, with 6 bases between the two ends. This CDR3 spans 11 amino acids. The CDR3 coding sequence is TGTGCCAGCAGCCCAGGAGATACGCAGTATTTT. It codes for CASSPGDTQYF.

V usage is TRBV18 and J usage is TRBJ1-3; 7 bases align to TRBD1. Trimming cost V 6 bases and J 0 bases; bases outside gene matches: 8. Germline loops: CDR1 KGHSH, CDR2 LQKENI. The CDR3 length is 16 residues. CDR3 nucleotide sequence: TGTGCCAGCTCGGAGGGACAGCCGGGCTCTGGAAACACCATATATTTT. Amino acid sequence: CASSEGQPGSGNTIYF.

The V and J genes are TRBV29-1 and TRBJ1-5; 12 bases are shared with TRBD1. This CDR3 comprises 15 residues. The V and J ends lost 6 bases and 5 bases, in that order; junction bases with no gene match: 8. The germline V gene encodes CDR1 SQVTM and CDR2 ANQGSEA. CDR3 bases: TGCAGCGTGACTCCGGGACAGGGGGCGGATCAGCCCCAGCATTTT. Translated: CSVTPGQGADQPQHF.

As to this clone: The same CDR3 is also encoded by other DNA sequences in this sample. This chain links TRBV28 with TRBJ1-5, with D possibly being TRBD1 (6 bases). Trimming removed 2 bases from V and 4 bases from J, with 6 bases in between. Per the germline V gene, CDR1 is MDHEN and CDR2 is SYDVKM. The CDR3 runs 13 residues. The CDR3 region has the DNA TGTGCCAGCAGTTTACAGGGGAATCAGCCCCAGCATTTT. Its protein is CASSLQGNQPQHF.

This chain connects TRBV19 to TRBJ2-1; TRBD2 aligns across 7 bases. The V segment lost 7 bases and the J segment 2 bases; nucleotides outside the gene matches: 8. CDR1 and CDR2 (germline): LNHDA, SQIVND (reference sequence). The CDR3 has 15 residues. CDR3 sequence reads: CASNPGGKAYNEQFF. As DNA, the CDR3 is TGTGCCAGTAATCCCGGGGGGAAAGCCTACAATGAGCAGTTCTTC.

This chain connects TRBV2 to TRBJ2-1; 10 bases align to TRBD1. Trimming cost V 8 bases and J 7 bases; bases outside gene matches: 11. The germline gives CDR1 SNHLY, CDR2 FYNNEI. The CDR3 length is 15 residues. Here the CDR3 DNA reads TGTGCCAGCGCCGGGCTGGGACAGGGGCGAAATGAGCAGTTCTTC. This encodes CASAGLGQGRNEQFF.

The J gene is TRBJ2-1, the V gene TRBV19; the D gene is possibly TRBD2 (7 bases). The CDR3 spans 13 residues. Germline values: CDR1 LNHDA, CDR2 SQIVND (reference sequence). V gave up 9 bases and J gave up 0 bases, with 9 bases separating them. The CDR3 DNA reads TGTGCCAGCGGGGGGCTCTCCTACAATGAGCAGTTCTTC. This codes for CASGGLSYNEQFF.

The chain carries TRBV29-1 and TRBJ1-1, with no clear D. CDR3 length equals 15 residues. Germline V lookup: CDR1 SQVTM, CDR2 ANQGSEA. V shed 7 bases and J shed 2 bases, with 20 bases lying between them. The CDR3 loop is CSGGLSTGINTEAFF. DNA of the CDR3: TGCAGCGGAGGACTATCTACCGGGATTAACACTGAAGCTTTCTTT.

This clone was seen once. J is TRBJ1-2 and V is TRBV7-9; 7 positions match TRBD1. Germline V lookup: CDR1 SEHNR, CDR2 FQNEAQ (reference sequence). The CDR3 runs to 15 residues. V shed 3 bases and J 5 bases; nucleotides not matched to a gene: 9. The CDR3 spells CASSFLDRKLYGYTF. The CDR3 DNA sequence: TGTGCCAGCAGCTTCCTGGACAGGAAATTGTATGGCTACACCTTC.

This clone was recorded only once. The rearrangement joins TRBV4-2 to TRBJ1-2; D is perhaps TRBD1 (5 bases). Germline V gene sequence: CDR1 LGHNA, CDR2 YNFKEQ. The CDR3 sequence is 16 residues long. V gave up 1 base and J gave up 1 base, with 13 bases separating them. The CDR3 here is CASSQGLDSYNYGYTF. DNA for the CDR3: TGTGCCAGCAGCCAAGGCCTTGACAGTTATAACTATGGCTACACCTTC.

The V and J genes are TRBV6-5 and TRBJ1-3; a possible D gene is TRBD1 (6 bases). This CDR3 contains 15 residues. Trimming stripped 6 bases from V and 2 bases from J, with 14 bases between. CDR1 is MNHEY and CDR2 is SVGAGI in the germline V gene. The chain's CDR3 is CASSPYQGTGNTIYF. In DNA form, the CDR3 reads TGTGCCAGCAGCCCATATCAGGGGACTGGAAACACCATATATTTT.